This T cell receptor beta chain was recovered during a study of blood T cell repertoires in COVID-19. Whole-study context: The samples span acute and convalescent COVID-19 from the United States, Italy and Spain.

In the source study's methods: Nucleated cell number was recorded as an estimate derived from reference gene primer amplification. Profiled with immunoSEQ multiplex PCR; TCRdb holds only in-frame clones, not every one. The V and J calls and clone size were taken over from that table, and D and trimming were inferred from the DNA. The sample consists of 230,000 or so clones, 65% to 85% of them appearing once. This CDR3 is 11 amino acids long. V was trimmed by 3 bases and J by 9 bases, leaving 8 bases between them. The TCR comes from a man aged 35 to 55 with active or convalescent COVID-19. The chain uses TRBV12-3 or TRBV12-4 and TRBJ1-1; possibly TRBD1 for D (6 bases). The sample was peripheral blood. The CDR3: CASSLGTKAFF. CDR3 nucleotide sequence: TGTGCCAGCAGTTTGGGGACAAAAGCTTTCTTT.